This T cell receptor (beta chain) was sequenced in a study of T cell changes during pregnancy in multiple sclerosis. Data came from immunoSEQ multiplex PCR; TCRdb stores just in-frame clones and leaves some out. Here the sample spans some 94,000 clones, 92% being singletons. The V gene end was trimmed by 2 bases and the J gene end by 2 bases; junction bases not matched to a gene: 17. The CDR3 contains 20 residues. CDR1 MDHEN and CDR2 SYDVKM come from the germline V gene. The sample here was peripheral blood, taken in the first trimester of pregnancy. The chain carries TRBV28 and TRBJ2-7, with TRBD2 matching over 11 bases. This receptor was taken from a female donor with multiple sclerosis, enrolled in a pregnancy study. The CDR3 sequence is CASSLRYPIASGRPAYEQYF. CDR3 DNA: TGTGCCAGCAGTTTAAGATACCCAATAGCTAGCGGGAGGCCCGCCTACGAGCAGTACTTC.